This record concerns one T cell receptor (beta chain) sequence. This entry is derived from a study of shared clonotypes between healthy human individuals. Germline V lookup: CDR1 MNHEY, CDR2 SVGAGI. The CDR3 is made up of 14 amino acids. V lost 7 bases and J lost 7, with 20 bases in between. The donors, healthy adults who were HIV-negative, had experienced no recent acute infections or vaccinations. The table came from immunoSEQ multiplex PCR; TCRdb's copy has only in-frame clones and leaves some out. This table holds more than 2,000,000 clones, approximately 95% found once. This receptor was taken from a man aged 18 to 30 in good health. Some clones in this sample may be carry-over from other donors' samples. Sequencing used naive CD4+ T cells from PBMCs. The sample's subset: CD45RA+ positively selected. This rearrangement joins TRBV6-5 to TRBJ2-7; D is perhaps TRBD1 or TRBD2 (7 bases each). In nucleotides, the CDR3 is TGTGCCAGCACCCCAGGGGGGGGCTACTTGGAGCAGTACTTC. It yields the protein CASTPGGGYLEQYF.